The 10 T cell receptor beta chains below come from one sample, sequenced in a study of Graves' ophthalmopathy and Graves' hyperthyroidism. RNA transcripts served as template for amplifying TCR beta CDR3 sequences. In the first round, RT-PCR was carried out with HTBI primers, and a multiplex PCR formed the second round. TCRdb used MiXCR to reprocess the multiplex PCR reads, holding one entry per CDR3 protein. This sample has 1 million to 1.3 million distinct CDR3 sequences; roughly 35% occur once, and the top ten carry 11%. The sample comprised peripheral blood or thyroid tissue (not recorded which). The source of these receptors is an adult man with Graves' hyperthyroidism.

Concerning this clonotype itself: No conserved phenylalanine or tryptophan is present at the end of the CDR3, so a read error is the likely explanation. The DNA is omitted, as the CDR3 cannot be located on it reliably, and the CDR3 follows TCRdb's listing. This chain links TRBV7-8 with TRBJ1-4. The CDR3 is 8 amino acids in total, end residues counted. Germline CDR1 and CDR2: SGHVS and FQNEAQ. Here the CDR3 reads CASSSPGG.

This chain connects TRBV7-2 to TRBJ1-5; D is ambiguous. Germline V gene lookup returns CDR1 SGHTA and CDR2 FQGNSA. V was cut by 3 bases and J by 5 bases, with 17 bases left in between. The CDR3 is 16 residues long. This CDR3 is CASSFYGSDNHQPQHF. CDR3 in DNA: TGTGCCAGCAGCTTTTATGGATCTGACAATCATCAGCCCCAGCATTTT.

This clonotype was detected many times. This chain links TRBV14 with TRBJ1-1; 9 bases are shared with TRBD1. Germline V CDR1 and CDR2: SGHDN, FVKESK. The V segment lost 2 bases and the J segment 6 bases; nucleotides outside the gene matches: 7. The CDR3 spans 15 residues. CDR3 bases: TGTGCCAGCAGCCAAAGGGCCGGGACAGGGTCTGAAGCTTTCTTT. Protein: CASSQRAGTGSEAFF.

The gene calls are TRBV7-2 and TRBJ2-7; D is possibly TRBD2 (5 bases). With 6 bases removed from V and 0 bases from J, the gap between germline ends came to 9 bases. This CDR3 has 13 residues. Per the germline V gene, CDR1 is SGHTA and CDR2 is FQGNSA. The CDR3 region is CASRSGFSYEQYF. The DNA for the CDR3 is TGTGCCAGCAGATCGGGATTCTCCTACGAGCAGTACTTC.

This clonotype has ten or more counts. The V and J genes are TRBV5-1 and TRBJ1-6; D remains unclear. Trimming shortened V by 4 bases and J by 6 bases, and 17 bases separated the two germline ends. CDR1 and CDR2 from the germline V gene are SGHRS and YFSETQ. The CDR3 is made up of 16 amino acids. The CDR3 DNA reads TGCGCCAGCAGCGCGCTTAGGAGAGGCCGTAATTCACCCCTCCACTTT. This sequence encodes CASSALRRGRNSPLHF.

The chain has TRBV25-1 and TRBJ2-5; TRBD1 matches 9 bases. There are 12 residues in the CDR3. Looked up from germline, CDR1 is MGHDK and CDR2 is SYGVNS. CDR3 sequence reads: CARQGGGETQYF. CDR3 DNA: TGTGCTAGACAGGGGGGTGGCGAGACCCAGTACTTC.

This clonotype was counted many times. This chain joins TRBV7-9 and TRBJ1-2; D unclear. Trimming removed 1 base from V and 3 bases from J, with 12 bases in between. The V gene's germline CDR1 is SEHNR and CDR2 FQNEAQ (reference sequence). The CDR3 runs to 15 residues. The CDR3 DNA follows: TGTGCCAGCAGCTTAGAAGGTCTCCAGCACTATGGCTACACCTTC. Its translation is CASSLEGLQHYGYTF.

This chain's CDR3 is CASSLGQGGFENQPQHF. CDR3 coding DNA: TGCGCCAGCAGCCTGGGACAGGGAGGGTTTGAAAATCAGCCCCAGCATTTT. The chain recombines TRBV5-1 with TRBJ1-5; 9 positions agree with TRBD1. The CDR3 runs 17 residues. Germline assignment: CDR1 SGHRS and CDR2 YFSETQ. The junction had 12 bases not matched to a gene; V was cut back by 4 bases and J by 4 bases. The full variable domain, in which reference TRBV5-1 and TRBJ1-5 provide the parts outside the CDR3, is KAGVTQTPRYLIKTRGQQVTLSCSPISGHRSVSWYQQTPGQGLQFLFEYFSETQRNKGNFPGRFSGRQFSNSRSEMNVSTLELGDSALYLCASSLGQGGFENQPQHFGDGTRLSIL.

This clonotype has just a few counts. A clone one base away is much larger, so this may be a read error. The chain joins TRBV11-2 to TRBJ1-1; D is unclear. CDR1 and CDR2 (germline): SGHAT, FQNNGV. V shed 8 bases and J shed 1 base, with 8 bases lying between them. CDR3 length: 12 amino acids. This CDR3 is CASHLRNTEAFF. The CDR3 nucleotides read TGTGCCAGCCACTTGAGGAACACTGAAGCTTTCTTT.

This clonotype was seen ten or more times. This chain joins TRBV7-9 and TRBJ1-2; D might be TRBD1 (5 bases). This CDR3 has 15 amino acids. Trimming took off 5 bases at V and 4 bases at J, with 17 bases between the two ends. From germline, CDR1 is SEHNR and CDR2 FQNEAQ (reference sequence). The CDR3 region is CASSGVQEEGYGYTF. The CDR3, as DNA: TGTGCCAGCAGCGGAGTACAGGAGGAAGGCTATGGCTACACCTTC.